This T cell receptor (beta chain) originates from a study of human T cells and chemical hapten exposure. Overall study: The sensitizer, 2% DPC, was used on about 2 cm by about 2 cm of upper inner arm skin.

Overall study findings and caveats: PT1 expanded TCR counts and patch test score were linked, and their correlation was positive. TCRs at a frequency above 1 in 1000 stayed unchanged with DPC sensitization.

Single cDNA molecules in the library carried unique molecular identifiers attached during preparation. TCRdb independently ran MiXCR on the RACE reads; one entry per CDR3 protein. This table holds 75,000 to 90,000 distinct CDR3 sequences, around 10% found once. Noted time point: patch test 1, 2 weeks after DPC sensitization. Treatment given: therapeutic diphenylcyclopropenone sensitization with weekly scalp DPC. With 4 bases clipped from V and 10 bases from J, the junction kept 9 bases outside the gene matches. The CDR3 covers 15 residues. Germline V gene sequence: CDR1 MDHEN, CDR2 SYDVKM. A word on this clonotype: The target antigen is unknown.

The rearrangement links TRBV28 to TRBJ2-1; the match to TRBD2 covers 11 bases. Sequenced here: whole blood, sampled in connection with sensitization to the hapten diphenylcyclopropenone (DPC). This receptor was taken from a woman aged 50 to 60 with alopecia areata. Some clones in this sample may be carry-over from other donors' samples. Here the CDR3 DNA reads TGTGCCAGCAGTTCGCGACTAGCGGGAACCGTCGAGCAGTTCTTC. Its protein is CASSSRLAGTVEQFF.